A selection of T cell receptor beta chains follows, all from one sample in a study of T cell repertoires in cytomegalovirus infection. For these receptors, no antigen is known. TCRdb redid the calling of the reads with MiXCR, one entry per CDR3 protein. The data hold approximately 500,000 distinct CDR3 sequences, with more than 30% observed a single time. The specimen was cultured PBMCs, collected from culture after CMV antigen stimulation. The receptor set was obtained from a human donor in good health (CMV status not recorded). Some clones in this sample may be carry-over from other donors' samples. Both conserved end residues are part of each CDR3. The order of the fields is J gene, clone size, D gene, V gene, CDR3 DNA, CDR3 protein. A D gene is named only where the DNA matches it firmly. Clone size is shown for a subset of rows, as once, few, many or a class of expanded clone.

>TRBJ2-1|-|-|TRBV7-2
TGTGCCAACTCACTGGGGACTCCTTACAATGAGCAGTTCTTC
CANSLGTPYNEQFF
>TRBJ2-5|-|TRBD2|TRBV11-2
TGTGCCAGCAGCTTAACCCCGAGCGGGAAGGAGACCCAGTACTTC
CASSLTPSGKETQYF
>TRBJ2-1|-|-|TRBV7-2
TGTGCCAGCAGACTGGACTCCTACAATGAGCAGTTCTTC
CASRLDSYNEQFF
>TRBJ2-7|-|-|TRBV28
TGTGCCAGCCTCTCAGGACATTACGAGCAGTACTTC
CASLSGHYEQYF
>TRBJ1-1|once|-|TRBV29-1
TGCAGCGTTGTGAAGGGGATAGGGACTGAAGCTTTCTTT
CSVVKGIGTEAFF
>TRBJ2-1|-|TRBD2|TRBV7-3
TGTGCCAGCAGCCCCTCGGTCGGACTAGCGGGCTACAATGAGCAGTTCTTC
CASSPSVGLAGYNEQFF
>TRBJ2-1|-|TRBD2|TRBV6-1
TGTGCCAGCACTCTCAGCGGGAGGGCCCTTTCCTACAATGAGCAGTTCTTC
CASTLSGRALSYNEQFF
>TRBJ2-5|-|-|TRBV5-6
TGTGCCAGCAGCTTCGGAGGGGCCGAAGAGACCCAGTACTTC
CASSFGGAEETQYF
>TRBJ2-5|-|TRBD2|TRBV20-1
TGCAGTGCTAGTGGGCTAGCGGGAGGGGAGACCCAGTACTTC
CSASGLAGGETQYF
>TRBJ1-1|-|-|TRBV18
TGTGCCAGCTCACCACCGGAGGGGCACACTGAAGCTTTCTTT
CASSPPEGHTEAFF
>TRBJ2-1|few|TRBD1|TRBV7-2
TGTGCCAGCAGCGCTCGGGGACAGAAGTTCTTC
CASSARGQKFF
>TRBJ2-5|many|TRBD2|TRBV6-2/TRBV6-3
TGTGCCAGCAGAGAAGGGACTAGCGGGAGGGCCACGGAGACCCAGTACTTC
CASREGTSGRATETQYF
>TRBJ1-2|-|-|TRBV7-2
TGTGCCAGCAGCATCCGGGAAAGCAGGGTCTCCAACTATGGCTACACCTTC
CASSIRESRVSNYGYTF
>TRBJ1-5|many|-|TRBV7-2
TGTGCCAGCAGCTTTGGGCCCATAGGTCAGCCCCAGCATTTT
CASSFGPIGQPQHF
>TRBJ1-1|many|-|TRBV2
TGTGCCAGCAGCGCACAGGGGAACACTGAAGCTTTCTTT
CASSAQGNTEAFF
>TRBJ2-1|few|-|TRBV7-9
TGTGCCAGCAGCTCCTCACCAATTTCTAATGAGCAGTTCTTC
CASSSSPISNEQFF
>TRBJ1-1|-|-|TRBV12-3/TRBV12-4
TGTGCCAGCAGTACAAGAGGGAACACTGAAGCTTTCTTT
CASSTRGNTEAFF
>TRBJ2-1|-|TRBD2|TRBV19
TGTGCCAGTAGTACGGGACTAGCTAAGCAGTTCTTC
CASSTGLAKQFF
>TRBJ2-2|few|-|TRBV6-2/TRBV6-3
TGTGCCAGCAGTTACTCGAGGCAGGGTTGGACCGGGGAGCTGTTTTTT
CASSYSRQGWTGELFF
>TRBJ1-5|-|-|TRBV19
TGTGCCAGTAGTTATGAGGGGATTGGCAATCAGCCCCAGCATTTT
CASSYEGIGNQPQHF
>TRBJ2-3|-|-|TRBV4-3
TGCGCCAGCAGCCAAGACCCCCCCTGGAGACGCACAGATACGCAGTATTTT
CASSQDPPWRRTDTQYF
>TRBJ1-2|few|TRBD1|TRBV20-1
TGCAGTGCAAAATGGACAGGGCTCTATGGCTACACCTTC
CSAKWTGLYGYTF
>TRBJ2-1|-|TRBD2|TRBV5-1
TGCGCCAGCAGCTGGACCCCCGGAGGCGGGAGGGCCGTGAATGAGCAGTTCTTC
CASSWTPGGGRAVNEQFF
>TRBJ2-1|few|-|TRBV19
TGTGCCAGTAGCAAAACCCGGGACTTTTACAATGAGCAGTTCTTC
CASSKTRDFYNEQFF
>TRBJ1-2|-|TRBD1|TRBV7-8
TGTGCCAGCAGCCCACGCGGACAGGGGAATGGCTACACCTTC
CASSPRGQGNGYTF
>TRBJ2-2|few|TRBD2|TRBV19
TGTGCCAGTAGTATAAGGCTAGCGGTGATCACCGGGGAGCTGTTTTTT
CASSIRLAVITGELFF
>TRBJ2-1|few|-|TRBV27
TGTGCCAGCAGGGCGCGAACAGGGGAGGGCCGGGACAATGAGCAGTTCTTC
CASRARTGEGRDNEQFF
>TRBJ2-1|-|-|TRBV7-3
TGTGCCAGCAGCAACCAGGGAAATGAGCAGTTCTTC
CASSNQGNEQFF
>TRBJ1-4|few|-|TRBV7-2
TGTGCCAGCAGCTCAGGGTGGGGAGAAAAACTGTTTTTT
CASSSGWGEKLFF
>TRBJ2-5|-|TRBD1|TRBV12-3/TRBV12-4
TGTGCCAGCAGTCAGGCACGGGACAGGGGCCAAGAGACCCAGTACTTC
CASSQARDRGQETQYF
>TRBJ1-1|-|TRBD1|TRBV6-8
TGTGCCAGCAGCCCCGGGACAGGGGGCTTTAAGGGGACTGAAGCTTTCTTT
CASSPGTGGFKGTEAFF
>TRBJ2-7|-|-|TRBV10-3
TGTGCCATCAGTGAGTCGACGCGGGAAAGACAGTACTTC
CAISESTRERQYF
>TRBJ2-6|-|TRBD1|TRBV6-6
TGTGCCAGCAGTTACGGGACAGGGCTCGGGGCCAACGTCCTGACTTTC
CASSYGTGLGANVLTF
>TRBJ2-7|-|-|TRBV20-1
TGCAGTGCTAGAGAGGGGGGCCCCCTCTCCTACGAGCAGTACTTC
CSAREGGPLSYEQYF
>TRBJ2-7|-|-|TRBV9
TGTGCCAGCAGCGTAGACCCGAACTCCTACGAGCAGTACTTC
CASSVDPNSYEQYF